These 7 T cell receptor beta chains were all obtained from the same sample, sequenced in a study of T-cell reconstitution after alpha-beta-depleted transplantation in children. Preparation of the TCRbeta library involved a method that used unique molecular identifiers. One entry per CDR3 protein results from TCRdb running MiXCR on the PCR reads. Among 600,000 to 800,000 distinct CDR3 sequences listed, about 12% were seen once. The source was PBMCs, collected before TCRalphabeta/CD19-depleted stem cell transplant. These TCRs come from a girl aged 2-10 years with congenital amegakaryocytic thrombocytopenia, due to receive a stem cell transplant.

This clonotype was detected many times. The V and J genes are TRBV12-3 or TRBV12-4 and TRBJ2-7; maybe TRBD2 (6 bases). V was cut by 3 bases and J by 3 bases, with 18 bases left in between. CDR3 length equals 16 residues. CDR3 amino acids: CASSLPPATRGYEQYF. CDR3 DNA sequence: TGTGCCAGCAGTTTGCCCCCCGCGACTAGGGGCTACGAGCAGTACTTC.

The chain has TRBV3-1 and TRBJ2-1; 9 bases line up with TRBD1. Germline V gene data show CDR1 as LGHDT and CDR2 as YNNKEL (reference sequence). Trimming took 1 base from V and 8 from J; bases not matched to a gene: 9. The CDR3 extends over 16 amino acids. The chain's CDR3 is CASSQGNRGPSDEQFF. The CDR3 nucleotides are TGTGCCAGCAGCCAAGGAAACAGGGGGCCATCCGATGAGCAGTTCTTC.

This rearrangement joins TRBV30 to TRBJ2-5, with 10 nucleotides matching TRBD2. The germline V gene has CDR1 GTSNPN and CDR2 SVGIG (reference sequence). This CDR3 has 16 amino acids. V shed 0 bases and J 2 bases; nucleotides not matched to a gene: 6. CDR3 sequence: CAWSVRGLAEQETQYF. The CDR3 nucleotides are TGTGCCTGGAGTGTACGAGGACTAGCGGAGCAAGAGACCCAGTACTTC.

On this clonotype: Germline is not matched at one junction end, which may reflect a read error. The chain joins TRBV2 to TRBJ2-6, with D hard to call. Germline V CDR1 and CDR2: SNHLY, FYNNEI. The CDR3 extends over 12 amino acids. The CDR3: CARSPGDNVLTF. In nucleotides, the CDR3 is TGTGCCAGGTCCCCTGGGGACAACGTCCTGACTTTC.

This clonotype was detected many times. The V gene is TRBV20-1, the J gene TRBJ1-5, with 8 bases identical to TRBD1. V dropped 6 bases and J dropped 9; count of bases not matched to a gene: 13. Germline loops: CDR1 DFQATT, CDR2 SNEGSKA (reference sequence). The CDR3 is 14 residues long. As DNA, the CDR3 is TGCAGTGCGCTATTCGGACAGGGAATATGGCCCCAGCATTTT. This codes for CSALFGQGIWPQHF.

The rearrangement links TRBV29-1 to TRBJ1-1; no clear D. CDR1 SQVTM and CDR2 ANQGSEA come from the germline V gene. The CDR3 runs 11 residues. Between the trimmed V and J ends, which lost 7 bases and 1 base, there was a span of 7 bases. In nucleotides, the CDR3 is TGCAGCGGGCGGGCGAACACTGAAGCTTTCTTT. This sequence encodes CSGRANTEAFF.

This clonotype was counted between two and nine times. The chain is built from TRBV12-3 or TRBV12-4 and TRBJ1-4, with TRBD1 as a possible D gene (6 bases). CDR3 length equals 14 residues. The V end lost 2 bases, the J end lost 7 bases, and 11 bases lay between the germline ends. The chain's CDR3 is CASSLSGHGEKLFF. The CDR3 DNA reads TGTGCCAGCAGTTTATCGGGACACGGTGAAAAACTGTTTTTT.